Listed here are 23 T cell receptor beta chains from one sample, sequenced in a study of shared clonotypes between healthy human individuals. The assay was immunoSEQ multiplex PCR, and TCRdb's table has in-frame clones only and misses some. The table has some 1.1 million clones, around three quarters seen once. Material for sequencing was memory CD4+ T cells from PBMCs. Documented subset: CD45RA-negative fraction. The receptors here all came from a man between 18 and 35 years old in good health. Some clones in this sample may be carry-over from other donors' samples.

V and J are TRBV4-1 and TRBJ2-7; no clear D gene. There are 15 residues in the CDR3. Per the germline V gene, CDR1 is MGHRA and CDR2 is YSYEKL. Trimming removed 4 bases from V and 2 bases from J, with 15 bases in between. CDR3 sequence reads: CASSPVVEGAYEQYF. CDR3 DNA: TGCGCCAGCAGCCCCGTGGTAGAAGGTGCCTACGAGCAGTACTTC.

The rearrangement joins TRBV19 to TRBJ1-5; 8 nucleotides agree with TRBD1. CDR1 and CDR2 (germline): LNHDA, SQIVND (reference sequence). The CDR3 has 14 amino acids. V dropped 4 bases and J dropped 6; count of bases not matched to a gene: 5. CDR3 nucleotide sequence: TGTGCCAGTAGTACCACAGGGGGAGGTCAGCCCCAGCATTTT. Translating gives CASSTTGGGQPQHF.

This clone was counted once. V gene TRBV2 combines with J gene TRBJ1-2; 7 bases are a match to TRBD1. Unmatched junction bases numbered 13, after V lost 10 bases and J lost 5 bases. The CDR3 has 14 residues. Looked up from germline, CDR1 is SNHLY and CDR2 is FYNNEI. CDR3 in DNA: TGTGCCATCCCATCCTCTCAGGGGGGGTATGGCTACACCTTC. Amino acid sequence: CAIPSSQGGYGYTF.

V usage is TRBV10-3 and J usage is TRBJ1-1, with D possibly TRBD1 on 5 matching bases. The germline gives CDR1 ENHRY, CDR2 SYGVKD. The CDR3 has 15 residues. V lost 5 bases and J lost 1, with 14 bases in between. The CDR3 is CAISSTGTANTEAFF. DNA for the CDR3: TGTGCCATCAGTTCAACTGGGACGGCGAACACTGAAGCTTTCTTT.

The J gene is TRBJ2-2, the V gene TRBV5-3; possible D gene TRBD2, 5 bases. TRBV5-3 is marked as an open reading frame, function uncertain. CDR3 size: 16 residues. Trimming shortened V by 5 bases and J by 0 bases, and 14 bases separated the two germline ends. Here the CDR3 DNA reads TGTGCCAGAAGGCCGTGGCGGGCCACGAACACCGGGGAGCTGTTTTTT. Its protein product is CARRPWRATNTGELFF.

The rearrangement joins TRBV5-1 to TRBJ1-1; D is undetermined. Germline values: CDR1 SGHRS, CDR2 YFSETQ. The germline V and J ends were trimmed by 0 bases and 12 bases, with 12 bases remaining between them. The CDR3 is 12 residues long. The chain's CDR3 is CASSLENSLTFF. The CDR3 DNA is TGCGCCAGCAGCTTGGAAAATTCGTTAACTTTCTTT.

The rearrangement uses TRBV28 and TRBJ2-5, with D unclear. The ends were cut back, 2 bases at V and 2 bases at J, with 9 bases in the middle. In germline, CDR1 is MDHEN, CDR2 SYDVKM. The CDR3 contains 14 residues. DNA of the CDR3: TGTGCCAGCAGTTTACCCGACGTTCAAGAGACCCAGTACTTC. Translation: CASSLPDVQETQYF.

The chain combines TRBV2 with TRBJ2-5, with 9 positions matching TRBD1. V lost 4 bases, J lost 0 bases, and 0 bases stayed unmatched. The CDR3 runs 14 residues. The V gene's germline CDR1 is SNHLY and CDR2 FYNNEI. The CDR3 loop is CASSGTGDQETQYF. The DNA for the CDR3 is TGTGCCAGCAGTGGGACAGGGGACCAAGAGACCCAGTACTTC. The whole variable domain, remainder taken from reference TRBV2 and TRBJ2-5, is EPEVTQTPSHQVTQMGQEVILRCVPISNHLYFYWYRQILGQKVEFLVSFYNNEISEKSEIFDDQFSVERPDGSNFTLKIRSTKLEDSAMYFCASSGTGDQETQYFGPGTRLLVL.

This clone occurred a few times. This chain uses TRBV18 with TRBJ2-3; perhaps D is TRBD1 or TRBD2 (5 bases each). Deletions cut 5 bases from V and 6 bases from J, with 18 bases between. The V gene's germline CDR1 is KGHSH and CDR2 LQKENI. CDR3 length: 15 residues. The CDR3 here is CASSGRREGADTQYF. CDR3 nucleotides: TGTGCCAGCTCAGGGCGCCGGGAAGGGGCCGATACGCAGTATTTT.

The chain employs TRBV28 and TRBJ2-5, with D uncertain. This CDR3 contains 13 residues. CDR1 and CDR2 from the germline V gene are MDHEN and SYDVKM. Trimming shortened V by 2 bases and J by 9 bases, and 13 bases separated the two germline ends. In DNA, the CDR3 is TGTGCCAGCAGTTTAGGTGCGGCCTCCTCCCAGTACTTC. It codes for CASSLGAASSQYF.

For this clone: Since no conserved phenylalanine or tryptophan closes the CDR3, a read error is the likely cause. This chain links TRBV29-1 with TRBJ1-2; 8 nucleotides match TRBD1. This CDR3 comprises 14 residues. V was pared by 7 bases and J by 0 bases, with 7 bases of the junction left unmatched. Germline-derived CDR1 and CDR2 are SQVTM and ANQGSEA. CDR3 sequence (DNA): TGCAGCGCCATGACAGGGGCTTCTAACTATGGCTACACCTCC. Protein product: CSAMTGASNYGYTS.

The chain joins TRBV15 to TRBJ2-2; no firm D call. CDR1 LNHNV and CDR2 YYDKDF come from the germline V gene (reference sequence). The length of the CDR3 is 13 residues. Trimming left V 1 base short and J 7 bases short, with 7 bases between. The CDR3 coding sequence is TGTGCCACCAGCAGAGCGAGGATCGGGGAGCTGTTTTTT. Translation: CATSRARIGELFF.

This clone showed up just a few times. The chain combines TRBV28 with TRBJ2-3; tentatively, D is TRBD2 (5 bases). CDR1 is MDHEN and CDR2 is SYDVKM in the germline V gene. The length of the CDR3 is 13 residues. Trimming took off 4 bases at V and 5 bases at J, with 10 bases between the two ends. The chain's CDR3 is CASSSSRGDTQYF. The DNA for the CDR3 is TGTGCCAGCAGTTCCTCACGGGGAGATACGCAGTATTTT.

The rearrangement joins TRBV10-3 to TRBJ2-7, with 11 positions matching TRBD2. The V segment lost 6 bases and the J segment 7 bases; nucleotides outside the gene matches: 14. Germline CDR1 is ENHRY and CDR2 is SYGVKD. CDR3 length: 16 amino acids. The DNA of the CDR3 is TGTGCCATCAGAGCCATACTAGCGGGAGAGTTATGGGAGCAGTACTTC. The encoded protein is CAIRAILAGELWEQYF.

The rearrangement links TRBV30 to TRBJ2-6; perhaps TRBD1 as D (5 bases). This CDR3 has 13 amino acids. V was trimmed by 4 bases and J by 4 bases, leaving 8 bases between them. Germline V gene data show CDR1 as GTSNPN and CDR2 as SVGIG (reference sequence). The CDR3 protein is CAWTGNGANVLTF. CDR3 nucleotide sequence: TGTGCCTGGACAGGGAACGGGGCCAACGTCCTGACTTTC. The variable domain in full, completed from reference TRBV30 and TRBJ2-6, reads SQTIHQWPATLVQPVGSPLSLECTVEGTSNPNLYWYRQAAGRGLQLLFYSVGIGQISSEVPQNLSASRPQDRQFILSSKKLLLSDSGFYLCAWTGNGANVLTFGAGSRLTVL.

This chain links TRBV2 with TRBJ1-3; D gene uncertain. The CDR3 has 12 residues. Germline CDR1 and CDR2: SNHLY and FYNNEI. Trimming took off 8 bases at V and 4 bases at J, with 9 bases between the two ends. The DNA for the CDR3 is TGTGCCAGCTGTGGCCTAGGAAACACCATATATTTT. It yields the protein CASCGLGNTIYF.

V usage is TRBV5-1 and J usage is TRBJ1-4; D might be TRBD1 (5 bases). With 4 bases removed from V and 5 bases from J, the gap between germline ends came to 15 bases. CDR1 and CDR2 (germline): SGHRS, YFSETQ. The CDR3 runs to 15 residues. The CDR3 spells CASSTSPGTNEKLFF. CDR3 sequence (DNA): TGCGCCAGCAGCACCAGTCCCGGGACGAATGAAAAACTGTTTTTT.

This chain joins TRBV5-1 and TRBJ2-1; D is undetermined. The CDR3 is made up of 14 amino acids. The V and J ends lost 6 bases and 10 bases respectively, with 20 bases between them. The germline V gene encodes CDR1 SGHRS and CDR2 YFSETQ. CDR3 coding DNA: TGCGCCAGCAAAACAGCCCCGGGTCCCTACGAGCAGTTCTTC. Amino acids: CASKTAPGPYEQFF.

In this sample, this clone turned up a few times. V is TRBV2 and J is TRBJ1-5; 7 bases match TRBD1. The length of the CDR3 is 14 residues. The ends lost 1 base at V and 5 bases at J; junction bases unmatched: 2. Germline V gene data show CDR1 as SNHLY and CDR2 as FYNNEI. CDR3 bases: TGTGCCAGCAGTGAAGAGGGGGCTGATCAGCCCCAGCATTTT. Translation gives CASSEEGADQPQHF.

The V and J genes are TRBV9 and TRBJ1-3; tentative D call: TRBD1 (5 bases). Per germline, CDR1 SGDLS and CDR2 YYNGEE. V lost 4 bases and J 11 bases, leaving 22 bases between the germline ends. This CDR3 is built from 15 residues. The CDR3: CASSTGHIGANAIYF. CDR3 DNA: TGTGCCAGCAGCACCGGACATATTGGGGCCAATGCCATATATTTT.

The chain employs TRBV5-6 and TRBJ2-1, with 12 positions matching TRBD2. The CDR3 spans 19 residues. Germline V lookup: CDR1 SGHDT, CDR2 YYEEEE. V was clipped by 0 bases and J by 0 bases; unmatched bases: 7. The CDR3 loop is CASSLVGLAGSSSYNEQFF. The CDR3 nucleotides are TGTGCCAGCAGCTTGGTAGGACTAGCGGGATCGAGCTCCTACAATGAGCAGTTCTTC. The full variable domain, with the rest looked up from reference TRBV5-6 and TRBJ2-1, is DAGVTQSPTHLIKTRGQQVTLRCSPKSGHDTVSWYQQALGQGPQFIFQYYEEEERQRGNFPDRFSGHQFPNYSSELNVNALLLGDSALYLCASSLVGLAGSSSYNEQFFGPGTRLTVL.

V gene TRBV11-2 combines with J gene TRBJ2-1; 12 positions match TRBD2. Looked up from germline, CDR1 is SGHAT and CDR2 is FQNNGV. The CDR3 totals 14 residues. The V gene end was trimmed by 1 base and the J gene end by 10 bases; junction bases not matched to a gene: 2. CDR3 in amino acids: CASSLVGLAGEQFF. DNA of the CDR3: TGTGCCAGCAGCTTAGTTGGACTAGCGGGAGAGCAGTTCTTC.

The chain links TRBV19 to TRBJ1-5; 9 nucleotides agree with TRBD1. V was pared by 7 bases and J by 3 bases, with 7 bases of the junction left unmatched. Germline V gene lookup returns CDR1 LNHDA and CDR2 SQIVND (reference sequence). This CDR3 has 15 amino acids. The CDR3 coding sequence is TGTGCCAGTACTGACAGGGGGATCCTCAATCAGCCCCAGCATTTT. It yields the protein CASTDRGILNQPQHF. The variable domain in full, with the rest retrieved from reference TRBV19 and TRBJ1-5, is DGGITQSPKYLFRKEGQNVTLSCEQNLNHDAMYWYRQDPGQGLRLIYYSQIVNDFQKGDIAEGYSVSREKKESFPLTVTSAQKNPTAFYLCASTDRGILNQPQHFGDGTRLSIL.